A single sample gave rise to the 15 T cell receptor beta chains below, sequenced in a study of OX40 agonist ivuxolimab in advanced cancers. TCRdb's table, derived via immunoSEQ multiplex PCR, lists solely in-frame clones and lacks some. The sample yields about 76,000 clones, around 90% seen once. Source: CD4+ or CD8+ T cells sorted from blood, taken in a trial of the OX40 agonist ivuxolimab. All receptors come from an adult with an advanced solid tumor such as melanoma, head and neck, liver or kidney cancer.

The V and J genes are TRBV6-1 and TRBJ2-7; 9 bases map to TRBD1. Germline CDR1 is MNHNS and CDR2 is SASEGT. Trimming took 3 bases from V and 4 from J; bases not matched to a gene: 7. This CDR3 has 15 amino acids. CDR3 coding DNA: TGTGCCAGCAGTGAGGGAGGGACAGGGATTTACGAGCAGTACGTC. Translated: CASSEGGTGIYEQYV.

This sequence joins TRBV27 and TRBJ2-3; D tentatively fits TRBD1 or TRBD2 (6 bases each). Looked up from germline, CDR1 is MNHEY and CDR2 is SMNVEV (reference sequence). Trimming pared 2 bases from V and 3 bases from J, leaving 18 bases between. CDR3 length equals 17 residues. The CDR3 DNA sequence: TGTGCCAGCAGTTTAATAAAGGGGGGATGGGGTACAGATACGCAGTATTTT. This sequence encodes CASSLIKGGWGTDTQYF.

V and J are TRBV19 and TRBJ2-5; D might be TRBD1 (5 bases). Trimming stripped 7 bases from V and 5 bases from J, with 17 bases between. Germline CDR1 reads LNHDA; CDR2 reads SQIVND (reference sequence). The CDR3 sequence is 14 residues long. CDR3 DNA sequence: TGTGCCAGTACCCCACAAGGGGCTTTGGAGACCCAGTACTTC. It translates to CASTPQGALETQYF.

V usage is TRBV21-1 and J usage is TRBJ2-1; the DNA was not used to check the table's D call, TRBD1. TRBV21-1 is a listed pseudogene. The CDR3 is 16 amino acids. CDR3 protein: CASSKERDSYYNEQFF. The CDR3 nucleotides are TGTGCCAGCAGCAAAGAAAGGGACAGCTACTACAATGAGCAGTTCTTC.

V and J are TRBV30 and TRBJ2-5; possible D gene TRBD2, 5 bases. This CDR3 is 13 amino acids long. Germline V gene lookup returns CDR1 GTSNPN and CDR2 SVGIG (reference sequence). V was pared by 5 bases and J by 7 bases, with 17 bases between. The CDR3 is CAWQQLGWGTQYF. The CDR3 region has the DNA TGTGCCTGGCAACAACTAGGTTGGGGGACCCAGTACTTC.

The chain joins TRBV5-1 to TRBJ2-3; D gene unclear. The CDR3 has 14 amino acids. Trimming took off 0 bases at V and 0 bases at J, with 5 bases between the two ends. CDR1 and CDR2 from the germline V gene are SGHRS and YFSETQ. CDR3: CASSLGASTDTQYF. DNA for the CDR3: TGCGCCAGCAGCTTGGGGGCGAGCACAGATACGCAGTATTTT.

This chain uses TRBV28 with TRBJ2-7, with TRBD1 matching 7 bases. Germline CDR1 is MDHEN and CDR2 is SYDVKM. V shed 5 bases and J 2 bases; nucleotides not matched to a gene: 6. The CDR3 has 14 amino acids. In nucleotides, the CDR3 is TGTGCCAGCAGTCTTGGGGACAGAACCTACGAGCAGTACTTC. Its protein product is CASSLGDRTYEQYF.

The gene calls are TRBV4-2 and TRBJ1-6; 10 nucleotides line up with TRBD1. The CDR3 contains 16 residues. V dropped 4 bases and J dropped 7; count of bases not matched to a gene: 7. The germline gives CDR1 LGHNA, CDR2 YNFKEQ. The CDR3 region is CASSLGDRGPNSPLHF. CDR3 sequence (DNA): TGTGCCAGCAGCCTGGGGGACAGGGGACCGAATTCACCCCTCCACTTT.

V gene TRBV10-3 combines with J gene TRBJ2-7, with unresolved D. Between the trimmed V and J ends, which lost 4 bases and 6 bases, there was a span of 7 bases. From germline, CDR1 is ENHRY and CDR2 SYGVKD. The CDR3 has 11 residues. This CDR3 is CAISALGEQYF. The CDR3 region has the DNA TGTGCCATCAGTGCCTTGGGCGAGCAGTACTTC.

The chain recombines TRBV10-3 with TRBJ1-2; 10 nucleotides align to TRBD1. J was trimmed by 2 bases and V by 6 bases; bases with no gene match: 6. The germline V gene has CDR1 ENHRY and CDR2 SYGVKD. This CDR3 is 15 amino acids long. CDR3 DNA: TGTGCCATCAGGGAACCGGGACAGGGGAACTATGGCTACACCTTC. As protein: CAIREPGQGNYGYTF.

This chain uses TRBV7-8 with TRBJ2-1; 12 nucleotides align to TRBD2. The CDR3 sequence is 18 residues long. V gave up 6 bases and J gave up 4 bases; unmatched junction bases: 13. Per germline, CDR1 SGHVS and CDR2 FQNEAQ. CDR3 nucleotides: TGTGCCAGCAGTTTTCTAGCGGGGGGGTCGCTATCTTACAATGAGCAGTTCTTC. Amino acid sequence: CASSFLAGGSLSYNEQFF. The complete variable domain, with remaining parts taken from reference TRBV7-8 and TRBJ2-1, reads GAGVSQSPRYKVAKRGQDVALRCDPISGHVSLFWYQQALGQGPEFLTYFQNEAQLDKSGLPSDRFFAERPEGSVSTLKIQRTQQEDSAVYLCASSFLAGGSLSYNEQFFGPGTRLTVL.

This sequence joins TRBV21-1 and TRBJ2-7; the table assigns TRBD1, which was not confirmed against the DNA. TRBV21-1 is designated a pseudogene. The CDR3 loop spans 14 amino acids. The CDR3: CASSNRDRVYEQYF. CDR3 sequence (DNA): TGTGCCAGCAGCAATAGGGACAGGGTATACGAGCAGTACTTC.

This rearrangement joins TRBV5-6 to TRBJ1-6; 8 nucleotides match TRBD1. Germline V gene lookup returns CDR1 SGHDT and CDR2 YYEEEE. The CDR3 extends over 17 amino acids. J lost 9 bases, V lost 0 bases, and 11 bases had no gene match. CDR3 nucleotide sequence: TGTGCCAGCAGCTTGGTGGGTGACAGGGGCAGACGTTCACCCCTCCACTTT. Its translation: CASSLVGDRGRRSPLHF.

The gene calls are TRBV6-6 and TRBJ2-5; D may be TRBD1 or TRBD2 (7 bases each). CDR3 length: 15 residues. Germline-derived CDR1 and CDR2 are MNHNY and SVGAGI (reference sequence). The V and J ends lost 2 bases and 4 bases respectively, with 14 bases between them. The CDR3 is CASSYPGGDGETQYF. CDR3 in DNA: TGTGCCAGCAGTTACCCAGGGGGGGACGGAGAGACCCAGTACTTC.

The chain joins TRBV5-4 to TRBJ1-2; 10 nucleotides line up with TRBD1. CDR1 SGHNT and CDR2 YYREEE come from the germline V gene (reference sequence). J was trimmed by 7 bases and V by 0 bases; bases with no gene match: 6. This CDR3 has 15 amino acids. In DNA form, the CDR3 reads TGTGCCAGCAGCTTGGCGGGGACAGGGGAAGGTGGCTACACCTTC. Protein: CASSLAGTGEGGYTF.